The 5 T cell receptor beta chains presented below share a single source sample, sequenced in a study of shared clonotypes between healthy human individuals. Some clones are missing from TCRdb's copy, which holds only in-frame ones; the method was immunoSEQ multiplex PCR. Of 1.6 million or so clones listed, approximately 97% were seen once; the top ten hold over 1%. The sample consisted of naive CD4+ T cells sorted from blood. Subset specified: CD45RA+ positively selected. The receptors were sampled from a man under 40 in good health.

The genes are TRBV6-5 and TRBJ2-7; D might be TRBD1 (6 bases). The length of the CDR3 is 14 residues. Germline V CDR1 and CDR2: MNHEY, SVGAGI. Trimming removed 6 bases from V and 2 bases from J, with 14 bases in between. In DNA, the CDR3 is TGTGCCAGCAGACGATCCGGACAGCCCTACGAGCAGTACTTC. This translates into CASRRSGQPYEQYF.

CDR3 nucleotides: TGTGCCACTTCCCTAGCGGGAGCCTACAATGAGCAGTTCTTC. Amino acids: CATSLAGAYNEQFF. This sequence joins TRBV10-3 and TRBJ2-1, with TRBD2 matching 10 bases. The germline gives CDR1 ENHRY, CDR2 SYGVKD. J lost 2 bases, V lost 10 bases, and 5 bases had no gene match. The CDR3 covers 14 residues.

This chain connects TRBV19 to TRBJ2-4; D uncertain. The germline CDR1 and CDR2 sequences are LNHDA and SQIVND (reference sequence). V was cut by 2 bases and J by 0 bases, with 8 bases left in between. There are 15 residues in the CDR3. CDR3 sequence (DNA): TGTGCCAGTAGTATAAGCAGCCTAGCCAAAAACATTCAGTACTTC. Encoded protein: CASSISSLAKNIQYF.

The chain employs TRBV9 and TRBJ2-3, with D uncertain. This CDR3 contains 15 residues. Trimming left V 4 bases short and J 0 bases short, with 12 bases between. From germline, CDR1 is SGDLS and CDR2 YYNGEE. The CDR3 loop reads CASSPRRTSTDTQYF. CDR3 sequence (DNA): TGTGCCAGCAGCCCCCGGAGAACGAGCACAGATACGCAGTATTTT.

This clone has just a few counts. The V and J genes are TRBV6-5 and TRBJ2-1; 12 nucleotides agree with TRBD2. The CDR3 spans 12 residues. V lost 5 bases to trimming and J lost 13 bases; unmatched junction nucleotides: 3. CDR1 is MNHEY, CDR2 SVGAGI, per germline. CDR3 loop: CASSGLAGLQFF. The CDR3 DNA reads as TGTGCCAGCAGTGGACTAGCGGGACTACAGTTCTTC.